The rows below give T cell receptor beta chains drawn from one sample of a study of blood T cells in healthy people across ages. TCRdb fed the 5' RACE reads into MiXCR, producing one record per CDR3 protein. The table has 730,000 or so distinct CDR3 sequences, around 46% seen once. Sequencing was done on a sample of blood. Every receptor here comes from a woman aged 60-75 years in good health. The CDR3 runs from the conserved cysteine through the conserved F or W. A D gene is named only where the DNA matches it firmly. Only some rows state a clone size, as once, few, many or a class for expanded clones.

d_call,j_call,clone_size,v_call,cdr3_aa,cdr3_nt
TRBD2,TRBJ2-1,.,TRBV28,CASSRLSSGSRGGQFF,TGTGCCAGCAGTCGTCTCTCTAGCGGGAGTCGGGGAGGGCAGTTCTTC
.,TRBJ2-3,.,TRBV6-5,CASSPLLTLTDTQYF,TGTGCCAGCAGTCCACTACTTACCCTCACAGATACGCAGTATTTT
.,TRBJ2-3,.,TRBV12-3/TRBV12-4,CASLISYTQYF,TGTGCCAGCCTAATCTCCTATACGCAGTATTTT
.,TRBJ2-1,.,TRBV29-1,CSVGTGNRGPYNERFF,.
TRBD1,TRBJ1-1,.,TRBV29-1,CSVMRQGVGTEAFF,TGCAGCGTGATGCGACAGGGGGTCGGCACTGAAGCTTTCTTT
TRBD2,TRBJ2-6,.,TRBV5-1,CASSLASSGSSGANVLTF,TGCGCCAGCAGCTTGGCGTCTAGCGGGAGCTCTGGGGCCAACGTCCTGACTTTC
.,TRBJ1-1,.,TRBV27,CASSLAGITEAFF,TGTGCCAGCAGTTTAGCGGGGATCACTGAAGCTTTCTTT
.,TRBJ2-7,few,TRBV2,CASSERGLTTYEQYF,TGTGCCAGCAGTGAACGAGGCCTCACTACCTACGAGCAGTACTTC
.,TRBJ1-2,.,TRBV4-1,CASSQDPQPRPTYYGYTF,TGCGCCAGCAGCCAAGATCCCCAGCCCCGCCCTACTTACTATGGCTACACCTTC
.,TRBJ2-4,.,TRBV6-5,CASSYGRGQNIQYF,TGTGCCAGCAGTTACGGCAGGGGACAAAACATTCAGTACTTC
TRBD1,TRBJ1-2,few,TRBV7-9,CATWTGDYGYTF,TGTGCCACGTGGACAGGCGACTACGGCTACACCTTC
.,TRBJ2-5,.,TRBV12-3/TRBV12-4,CASSAGGGAYDNEQYF,TGTGCCAGCAGCGCTGGGGGGGGGGCGTATGACAATGAGCAGTACTTC
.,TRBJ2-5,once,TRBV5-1,CASSLDWSQETQYF,TGCGCCAGCAGCTTGGATTGGTCCCAAGAGACCCAGTACTTC
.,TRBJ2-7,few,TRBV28,CASSSQGRIAYEQYF,TGTGCCAGCAGTTCCCAGGGACGGATCGCCTACGAGCAGTACTTC
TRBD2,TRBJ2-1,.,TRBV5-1,CASSVLAGDNEQFF,TGCGCCAGCAGCGTTCTAGCGGGAGACAATGAGCAGTTCTTC